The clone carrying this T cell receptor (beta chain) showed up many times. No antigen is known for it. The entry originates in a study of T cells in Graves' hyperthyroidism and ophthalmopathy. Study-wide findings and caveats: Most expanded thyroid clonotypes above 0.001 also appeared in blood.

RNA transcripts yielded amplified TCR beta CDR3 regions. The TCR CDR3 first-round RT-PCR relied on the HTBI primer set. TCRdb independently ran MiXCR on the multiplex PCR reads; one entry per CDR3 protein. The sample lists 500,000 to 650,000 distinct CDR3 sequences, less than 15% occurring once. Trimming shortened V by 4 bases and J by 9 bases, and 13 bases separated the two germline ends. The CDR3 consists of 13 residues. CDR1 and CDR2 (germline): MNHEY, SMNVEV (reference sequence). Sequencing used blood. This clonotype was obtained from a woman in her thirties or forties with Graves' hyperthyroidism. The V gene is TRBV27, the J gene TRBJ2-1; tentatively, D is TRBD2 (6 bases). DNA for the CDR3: TGTGCCAGCAGTTCGGGACTGAGACCTGAGCAGTTCTTC. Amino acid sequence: CASSSGLRPEQFF.